Following are 30 T cell receptor beta chains from one sample sequenced in a study of T cell responses to AZD1222 COVID-19 vaccine. Profiling relied on immunoSEQ multiplex PCR, and the TCRdb table lists in-frame clones only, not all of them. The table shows 99,000 or so clones, with roughly 87% occurring only once. Source: peripheral blood, taken on day 0 of AZD1222 vaccination. The receptor set was obtained from an adult in good health.

This clone occurred once. The chain is built from TRBV7-2 and TRBJ2-1; 11 bases map to TRBD1. V gave up 5 bases and J gave up 9 bases; unmatched junction bases: 6. This CDR3 has 14 amino acids. Germline V lookup: CDR1 SGHTA, CDR2 FQGNSA. The CDR3 spells CASSLHGTGGEQFF. The DNA of the CDR3 is TGTGCCAGCAGCCTTCACGGGACAGGGGGTGAGCAGTTCTTC.

This clone is medium-sized by share. The V gene is TRBV5-4, the J gene TRBJ2-3; the D is unclear. V gave up 5 bases and J gave up 0 bases, with 4 bases separating them. The CDR3 runs to 12 residues. Germline V gene sequence: CDR1 SGHNT, CDR2 YYREEE (reference sequence). CDR3 in amino acids: CASRLSTDTQYF. The DNA for the CDR3 is TGTGCCAGCAGGCTTAGCACAGATACGCAGTATTTT.

This chain uses TRBV12-5 with TRBJ1-4, with 8 positions matching TRBD1. V lost 1 base to trimming and J lost 7 bases; unmatched junction nucleotides: 5. The CDR3 sequence is 15 residues long. Per germline, CDR1 LGHNT and CDR2 FRNRAP. CDR3: CASGLEDRAGEKLFF. The CDR3 DNA reads TGTGCTAGTGGTTTGGAGGACAGGGCGGGTGAAAAACTGTTTTTT.

This chain links TRBV6-1 with TRBJ2-3; 8 positions match TRBD2. CDR1 MNHNS and CDR2 SASEGT come from the germline V gene. V lost 3 bases, J lost 2 bases, and 10 bases stayed unmatched. The CDR3 loop spans 17 amino acids. This CDR3 reads CASSEALAGGTTDTQYF. Written as DNA, the CDR3 is TGTGCCAGCAGTGAGGCCTTGGCGGGGGGTACCACAGATACGCAGTATTTT.

This clone came up a few times. The chain joins TRBV7-6 to TRBJ1-1; 9 nucleotides agree with TRBD1. The CDR3 totals 18 residues. From germline, CDR1 is SGHVS and CDR2 FNYEAQ. With V trimmed by 5 bases and J by 5 bases, 18 bases remained unmatched. CDR3 sequence reads: CASSRVGRTGEGKTEAFF. CDR3 nucleotide sequence: TGTGCCAGCAGCCGAGTTGGACGGACAGGGGAGGGAAAAACTGAAGCTTTCTTT.

This chain connects TRBV13 to TRBJ1-6; TRBD1 is a possible D gene (6 bases). The CDR3 sequence is 15 residues long. V dropped 0 bases and J dropped 3 bases, with 6 bases sitting between them. Per the germline V gene, CDR1 is PRHDT and CDR2 is FYEKMQ (reference sequence). In DNA form, the CDR3 reads TGTGCCAGCAGCTTAGGCAGGGGCTATAATTCACCCCTCCACTTT. This translates into CASSLGRGYNSPLHF.

In its sample, this clone was seen once. The V gene is TRBV2, the J gene TRBJ2-7; D unclear. Germline loops: CDR1 SNHLY, CDR2 FYNNEI. The CDR3 is made up of 14 amino acids. The germline V and J ends were trimmed by 8 bases and 0 bases, with 14 bases remaining between them. Written as DNA, the CDR3 is TGTGCCAGCCGCAGGAGTCAGAGCTCCTACGAGCAGTACTTC. Its translation: CASRRSQSSYEQYF.

This sequence joins TRBV5-4 and TRBJ2-5; 14 positions match TRBD2. This CDR3 is 16 amino acids long. V was pared by 4 bases and J by 6 bases, with 8 bases of the junction left unmatched. CDR1 is SGHNT, CDR2 YYREEE, per germline (reference sequence). The CDR3 DNA follows: TGTGCCAGCAGCGACGGACTAGCGGGAGGATGGAAGACCCAGTACTTC. Its translation: CASSDGLAGGWKTQYF.

The rearrangement joins TRBV11-3 to TRBJ1-5, with D possibly TRBD1 on 5 matching bases. CDR1 is SGHNT, CDR2 YENEEA, per germline. V was shortened by 3 bases and J by 5 bases, with 14 bases between the two germline ends. This CDR3 is built from 15 residues. CDR3 nucleotides: TGTGCCAGCAGCTTGGCTAGACAGACGCATCAGCCCCAGCATTTT. It yields the protein CASSLARQTHQPQHF.

V gene TRBV11-3 combines with J gene TRBJ2-7; TRBD2 matches 9 bases. CDR3 size: 16 residues. CDR1 SGHNT and CDR2 YENEEA come from the germline V gene. V lost 1 base, J lost 0 bases, and 4 bases stayed unmatched. CDR3 nucleotide sequence: TGTGCCAGCAGCTTAGTACTAGCGGGCGGCTCCTACGAGCAGTACGTC. This encodes CASSLVLAGGSYEQYV.

This clone was found a few times. The rearrangement links TRBV11-2 to TRBJ2-1, with 11 bases aligning to TRBD2. The CDR3 runs 19 residues. From germline, CDR1 is SGHAT and CDR2 FQNNGV. Losses at the gene ends were 6 bases for V and 6 bases for J; bases not matched to a gene: 19. For the CDR3, the DNA is TGTGCCAGCAGATCGTACGGGGAGGCTAGCGGGAGGTCTATCAATGAGCAGTTCTTC. Translating gives CASRSYGEASGRSINEQFF.

The rearrangement uses TRBV28 and TRBJ1-5; D call uncertain. Germline V CDR1 and CDR2: MDHEN, SYDVKM. The CDR3 is made up of 12 amino acids. V was trimmed by 8 bases and J by 1 base, leaving 6 bases between them. CDR3 sequence reads: CASQQSNQPQHF. The CDR3 DNA is TGTGCCAGCCAACAAAGCAATCAGCCCCAGCATTTT.

The rearrangement uses TRBV19 and TRBJ1-5, with D possibly being TRBD1 (6 bases). CDR1 is LNHDA and CDR2 is SQIVND in the germline V gene (reference sequence). CDR3 length: 13 amino acids. Between the trimmed V and J ends, which lost 8 bases and 2 bases, there was a span of 10 bases. CDR3 sequence reads: CASQDRRNQPQHF. For the CDR3, the DNA is TGTGCCAGTCAGGACAGACGCAATCAGCCCCAGCATTTT.

The CDR3 protein is CASSLGGTALSPFF. The CDR3 nucleotides are TGTGCCAGCAGCTTAGGTGGGACAGCCTTAAGTCCTTTCTTT. This chain uses TRBV7-2 with TRBJ1-1; the match to TRBD1 covers 7 bases. From germline, CDR1 is SGHTA and CDR2 FQGNSA. CDR3 length equals 14 residues. The trim removed 1 base at V and 12 bases at J, leaving 11 bases unmatched.

The V call is TRBV7-2, the J call TRBJ1-1; 8 bases are a match to TRBD1. V dropped 5 bases and J dropped 11; count of bases not matched to a gene: 16. In germline, CDR1 is SGHTA, CDR2 FQGNSA. The CDR3 runs 15 residues. Here the CDR3 DNA reads TGTGCCAGCAGCCCCAGTAGGACAGGGTCGGGATTGGCTTTCTTT. This codes for CASSPSRTGSGLAFF. Together with reference TRBV7-2 and TRBJ1-1, the CDR3 gives the full variable domain: GAGVSQSPSNKVTEKGKDVELRCDPISGHTALYWYRQSLGQGLEFLIYFQGNSAPDKSGLPSDRFSAERTGGSVSTLTIQRTQQEDSAVYLCASSPSRTGSGLAFFGQGTRLTVV.

The chain joins TRBV5-5 to TRBJ1-3; 8 positions match TRBD1. The germline V gene encodes CDR1 SGHKS and CDR2 YYEKEE (reference sequence). The V and J ends lost 4 bases and 0 bases, in that order; junction bases with no gene match: 6. The CDR3 is made up of 16 amino acids. The chain's CDR3 is CASSPRTGNSGNTIYF. The CDR3 DNA sequence: TGTGCCAGCAGCCCCCGGACAGGGAACTCTGGAAACACCATATATTTT.

The J gene is TRBJ2-7, the V gene TRBV25-1; a possible D gene is TRBD2 (6 bases). CDR1 and CDR2 (germline): MGHDK, SYGVNS. The CDR3 length is 14 residues. V was trimmed by 4 bases and J by 6 bases, leaving 16 bases between them. CDR3 nucleotide sequence: TGTGCCAGCAGTGCCTCGGGACTGCCCACCGAGCAGTACGTC. Its protein is CASSASGLPTEQYV.

V gene TRBV2 combines with J gene TRBJ2-6; D is perhaps TRBD2 (6 bases). Germline CDR1 SNHLY, CDR2 FYNNEI. Trimming pared 0 bases from V and 2 bases from J, leaving 11 bases between. CDR3 length equals 17 residues. In nucleotides, the CDR3 is TGTGCCAGCAGTGAAGCGCTGGGGGGTACTGGGGCCAACGTCCTGACTTTC. Encoded protein: CASSEALGGTGANVLTF.

V is TRBV4-2 and J is TRBJ1-2, with D hard to call. Germline values: CDR1 LGHNA, CDR2 YNFKEQ. Trimming left V 2 bases short and J 0 bases short, with 13 bases between. This CDR3 region has 16 residues. CDR3 DNA: TGTGCCAGCAGCCAATGGGAGGCGGCCCCTAACTATGGCTACACCTTC. This sequence encodes CASSQWEAAPNYGYTF.

This clone was seen just once. This chain uses TRBV19 with TRBJ1-2; D not resolved. This CDR3 comprises 18 residues. In germline, CDR1 is LNHDA, CDR2 SQIVND (reference sequence). Between the trimmed V and J ends, which lost 4 bases and 1 base, there was a span of 22 bases. The CDR3 spells CASSSFGRSATINYGYTF. CDR3 DNA: TGTGCCAGTAGTAGTTTCGGCAGATCAGCAACGATTAACTATGGCTACACCTTC.

The CDR3 nucleotides are TGTGCCAGCAGTGAGACGGGAAGCAACAAATTTGGAAACACCATATATTTT. Translated: CASSETGSNKFGNTIYF. The chain recombines TRBV25-1 with TRBJ1-3; no clear D. The CDR3 contains 17 residues. Germline loops: CDR1 MGHDK, CDR2 SYGVNS. The ends were cut back, 3 bases at V and 3 bases at J, with 18 bases in the middle.

The chain employs TRBV11-2 and TRBJ2-1, with D possibly being TRBD2 (6 bases). V was shortened by 5 bases and J by 1 base, with 12 bases between the two germline ends. The CDR3 totals 15 residues. Germline loops: CDR1 SGHAT, CDR2 FQNNGV. The CDR3 reads CASSPYGGSYNEQFF. The CDR3 bases are TGTGCCAGCAGCCCATACGGGGGTTCCTACAATGAGCAGTTCTTC.

This clone appeared once. The chain joins TRBV2 to TRBJ2-7; D may be TRBD2 (5 bases). V lost 1 base, J lost 3 bases, and 10 bases lay in between. CDR3 size: 14 residues. In germline, CDR1 is SNHLY, CDR2 FYNNEI. In DNA, the CDR3 is TGTGCCAGCAGTGAAGGGACTGGGAGCTACGAGCAGTACGTC. Its translation is CASSEGTGSYEQYV.

This chain joins TRBV2 and TRBJ2-7, with D uncertain. The CDR3 contains 11 residues. Germline lookup yields CDR1 SNHLY and CDR2 FYNNEI. The V and J ends lost 6 bases and 1 base respectively, with 4 bases between them. CDR3 nucleotides: TGTGCCAGCAGAATTTCCTACGAGCAGTACGTC. This codes for CASRISYEQYV.

The rearrangement links TRBV13 to TRBJ1-1; D ambiguous. The CDR3 consists of 15 residues. In germline, CDR1 is PRHDT, CDR2 FYEKMQ (reference sequence). Trimming took off 4 bases at V and 6 bases at J, with 18 bases between the two ends. In nucleotides, the CDR3 is TGTGCCAGCAGCTCGACCTCTATCCGGAGCGCTGAAGCTTTCTTT. Translated: CASSSTSIRSAEAFF. Complete variable domain (other parts from reference TRBV13 and TRBJ1-1): AAGVIQSPRHLIKEKRETATLKCYPIPRHDTVYWYQQGPGQDPQFLISFYEKMQSDKGSIPDRFSAQQFSDYHSELNMSSLELGDSALYFCASSSTSIRSAEAFFGQGTRLTVV.

The CDR3 DNA follows: TGTGCCAGCAGTGTACGCAGGGACGGGACTGAAGCTTTCTTT. Translated, it gives CASSVRRDGTEAFF. The chain is built from TRBV2 and TRBJ1-1; maybe TRBD1 (5 bases). Germline CDR1 is SNHLY and CDR2 is FYNNEI. CDR3 length equals 14 residues. V was trimmed by 4 bases and J by 5 bases, leaving 14 bases between them. Full variable domain (remainder filled in from reference TRBV2 and TRBJ1-1): EPEVTQTPSHQVTQMGQEVILRCVPISNHLYFYWYRQILGQKVEFLVSFYNNEISEKSEIFDDQFSVERPDGSNFTLKIRSTKLEDSAMYFCASSVRRDGTEAFFGQGTRLTVV.

The chain joins TRBV3-1 (or the pseudogene TRBV3-2) to TRBJ2-3; no definite D call. This CDR3 spans 14 amino acids. V gave up 3 bases and J gave up 2 bases, with 9 bases separating them. CDR1 and CDR2 (germline): LGHDT, YNNKEL (reference sequence). This CDR3 is CASSQGPATDTQYF. The CDR3 DNA sequence: TGTGCCAGCAGCCAGGGTCCCGCCACAGATACGCAGTATTTT.

V and J are TRBV4-1 and TRBJ2-5; no firm D call. The CDR3 length is 14 residues. Trimming removed 6 bases at V and 7 bases at J, with 18 bases between. Germline CDR1 reads MGHRA; CDR2 reads YSYEKL. CDR3: CASSSQLWLGTQYF. Written as DNA, the CDR3 is TGCGCCAGCAGTTCCCAGCTGTGGTTGGGGACCCAGTACTTC.

V is TRBV7-3 and J is TRBJ2-3; 9 bases fit TRBD2. V lost 3 bases and J lost 3; bases outside the gene matches: 7. CDR3 length: 16 residues. Germline CDR1 SGHTA, CDR2 FQGTGA. The CDR3 bases are TGTGCCAGCAGCTTTTTTTTTAGCGGGAGTACAGATACGCAGTATTTT. Protein sequence: CASSFFFSGSTDTQYF.

The J gene is TRBJ2-6, the V gene TRBV6-5; D call uncertain. From germline, CDR1 is MNHEY and CDR2 SVGAGI. This CDR3 region has 14 residues. Trimming shortened V by 8 bases and J by 0 bases, and 8 bases separated the two germline ends. CDR3 residues: CASSQVSGANVLTF. The CDR3 DNA is TGTGCCAGCTCCCAGGTCTCTGGGGCCAACGTCCTGACTTTC.